The present entry profiles one T cell receptor (beta chain) with its context. This record comes from a study of blood T cell repertoires in COVID-19. The Seattle site enrolled patients during active infection and followed them longitudinally. Sequenced by immunoSEQ multiplex PCR; TCRdb stores in-frame clones only, minus some. There are about 310,000 clones in the sample; nearly 90% occur only once, and around 0.93% lies in the top ten. The source material was peripheral blood. The TCR comes from a woman aged 40 to 49 with COVID-19, enrolled during active disease.

In DNA form, the CDR3 reads TGTGCCACCAGCAGAGGCCCAACTGGGGCCAGGGAAAAACTGTTTTTT. It specifies CATSRGPTGAREKLFF. The V gene is TRBV15, the J gene TRBJ1-4, with D possibly matching TRBD1 (5 bases). The CDR3 sequence is 16 residues long. CDR1 is LNHNV, CDR2 YYDKDF, per germline (reference sequence). V was cut by 1 base and J by 8 bases, with 17 bases left in between.